This T cell receptor (beta chain) was captured in a study of early T cells in non-severe SARS-CoV-2 infection (dated by TCRdb to the early 2020s). Context from the whole study: Bulk RNA from unsorted whole blood was used for TCR sequencing, so alpha and beta chains could not be paired. General conclusions and limits of the study: VDJdb matching was skewed toward anti-spike CD8 responses, so virus-specific expansions were likely underestimated and private and CD4 specificities were missed.

From cysteine to phenylalanine, the CDR3 is 16 amino acids long. This entry keeps only the CDR3 DNA: 48 bases, framed from base 1. CDR1 and CDR2 are read off the germline V gene as SGHAT and FQNNGV. At the junction V is shortened by 6 bases and J by 4 bases, with 19 bases in between. This clonotype was counted many times. No antigen is known for it. No quality values exist for individual bases; no much larger clone is one base distant. The study was a case-control design nested within a healthcare worker cohort in London, UK, with weekly nasopharyngeal swab PCR tests and blood sampling. Healthcare workers were recruited between 23 and 31 March 2020, during the week of the UK lockdown, and were followed weekly for up to about 15 weeks. The method behind the library was 5' RACE. Sequencer: NextSeq 500. To correct for sequencing error and PCR bias, the TCR library protocol tagged individual cDNA molecules with unique molecular identifiers. Both TCR alpha and beta chains were sequenced, and tight co-correlation was observed between alpha and beta sequence abundances in each sample. The source study handled its data this way. V gene, J gene and CDR3 annotation of TCR sequences was performed with Decombinator V4. TCRs were defined as expanded if a significant change between any two time points was detected under a Poisson model with p below 0.0001. TCR abundances were normalised to the total number of TCRs sequenced per sample and expressed as counts per million. MAIT TCRs were defined by TRAV1-2 paired with TRAJ12, TRAJ20 or TRAJ33, and iNKT TCRs by TRAV10 paired with TRAJ18. VDJdb, accessed on 1 November 2021, was searched for TCRs annotated for CMV, EBV and SARS-CoV-2, and TCRs annotated for more than one antigen were excluded. TCRdb reworked the public reads: Q25 trimming with fastp, MiXCR clone assembly, productive beta chains retained. All rows with the same CDR3 protein become a single entry with the most common DNA and genes. The V and J calls, along with clone size, are taken from TCRdb and not from the paper's own processing. The table for this sample lists some 56,000 distinct CDR3 sequences; 10% to 13% of them were counted only once. The ten largest clonotypes hold 6.5% of the sample.

The V gene is TRBV11-2 and the J gene is TRBJ2-1; 5 matching bases give a weak D call of TRBD2. The sample taken for sequencing was whole blood. The TCR originated in an adult who was a healthcare worker with PCR-confirmed SARS-CoV-2 infection or an uninfected control (not recorded which). CDR3 loop: CASRSSYRSVYNEQFF. The nucleotide sequence is given as TGTGCCAGCAGATCTAGCTACCGAAGCGTTTACAATGAGCAGTTCTTC.